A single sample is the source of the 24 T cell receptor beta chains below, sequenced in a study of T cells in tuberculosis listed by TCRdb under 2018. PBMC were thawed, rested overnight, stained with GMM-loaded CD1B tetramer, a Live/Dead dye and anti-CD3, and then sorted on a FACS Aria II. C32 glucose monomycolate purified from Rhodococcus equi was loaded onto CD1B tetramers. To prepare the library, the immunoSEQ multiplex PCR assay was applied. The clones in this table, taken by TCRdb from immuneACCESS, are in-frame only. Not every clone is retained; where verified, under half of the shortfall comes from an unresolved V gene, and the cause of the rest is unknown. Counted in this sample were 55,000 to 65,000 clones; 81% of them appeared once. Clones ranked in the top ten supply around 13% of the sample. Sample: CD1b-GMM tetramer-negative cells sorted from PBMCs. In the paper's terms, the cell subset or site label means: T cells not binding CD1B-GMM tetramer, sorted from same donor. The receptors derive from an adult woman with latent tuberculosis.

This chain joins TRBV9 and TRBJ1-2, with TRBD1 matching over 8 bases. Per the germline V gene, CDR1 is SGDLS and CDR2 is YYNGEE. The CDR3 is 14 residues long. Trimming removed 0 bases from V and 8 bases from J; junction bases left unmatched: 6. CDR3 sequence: CASSVGHQGAGYTF. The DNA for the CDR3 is TGTGCCAGCAGCGTAGGTCACCAGGGGGCCGGCTACACCTTC.

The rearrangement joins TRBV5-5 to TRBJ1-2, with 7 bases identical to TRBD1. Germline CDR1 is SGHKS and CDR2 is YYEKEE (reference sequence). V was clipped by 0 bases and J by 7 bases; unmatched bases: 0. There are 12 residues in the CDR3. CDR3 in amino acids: CASSLAGGGYTF. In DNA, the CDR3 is TGTGCCAGCAGCTTGGCAGGGGGTGGCTACACCTTC.

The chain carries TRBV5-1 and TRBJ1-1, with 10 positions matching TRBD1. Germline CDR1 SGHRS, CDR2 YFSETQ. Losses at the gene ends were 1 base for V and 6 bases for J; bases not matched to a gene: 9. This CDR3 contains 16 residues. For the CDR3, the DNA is TGCGCCAGCAGCTTGACACCTACAGGACAGGGGGCTGAAGCTTTCTTT. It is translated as CASSLTPTGQGAEAFF.

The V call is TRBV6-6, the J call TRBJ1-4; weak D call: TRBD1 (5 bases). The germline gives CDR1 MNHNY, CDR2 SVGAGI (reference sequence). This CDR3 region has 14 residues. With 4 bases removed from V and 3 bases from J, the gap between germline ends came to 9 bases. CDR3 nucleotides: TGTGCCAGCAGTTCCAGGGTAGCTAATGAAAAACTGTTTTTT. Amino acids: CASSSRVANEKLFF.

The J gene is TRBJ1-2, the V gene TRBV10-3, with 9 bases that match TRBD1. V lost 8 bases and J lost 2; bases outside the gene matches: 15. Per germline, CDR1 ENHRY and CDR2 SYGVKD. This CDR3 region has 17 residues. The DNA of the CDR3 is TGTGCCATCGCCCAACCTCGTCCGGGACAGGGCAACTATGGCTACACCTTC. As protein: CAIAQPRPGQGNYGYTF.

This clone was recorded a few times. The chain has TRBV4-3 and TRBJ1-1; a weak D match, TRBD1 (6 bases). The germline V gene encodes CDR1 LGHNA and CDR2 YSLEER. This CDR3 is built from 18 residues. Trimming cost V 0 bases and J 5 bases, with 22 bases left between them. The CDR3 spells CASSQDPGRGWGRTEAFF. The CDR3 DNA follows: TGCGCCAGCAGCCAAGATCCTGGCAGGGGTTGGGGAAGGACTGAAGCTTTCTTT.

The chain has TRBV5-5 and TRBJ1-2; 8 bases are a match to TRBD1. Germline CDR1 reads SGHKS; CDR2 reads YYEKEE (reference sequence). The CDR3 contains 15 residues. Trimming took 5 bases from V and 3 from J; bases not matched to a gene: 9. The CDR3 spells CASRPQGALDYGYTF. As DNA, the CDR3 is TGTGCCAGCAGACCCCAGGGGGCGCTGGACTATGGCTACACCTTC. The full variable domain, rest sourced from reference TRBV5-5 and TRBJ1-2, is DAGVTQSPTHLIKTRGQQVTLRCSPISGHKSVSWYQQVLGQGPQFIFQYYEKEERGRGNFPDRFSARQFPNYSSELNVNALLLGDSALYLCASRPQGALDYGYTFGSGTRLTVV.

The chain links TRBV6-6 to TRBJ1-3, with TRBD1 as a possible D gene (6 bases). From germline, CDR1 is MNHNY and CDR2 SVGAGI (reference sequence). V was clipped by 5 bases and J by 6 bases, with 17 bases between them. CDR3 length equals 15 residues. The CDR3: CASSPLGAGANTIYF. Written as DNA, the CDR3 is TGTGCCAGCAGTCCTCTGGGGGCAGGGGCAAACACCATATATTTT.

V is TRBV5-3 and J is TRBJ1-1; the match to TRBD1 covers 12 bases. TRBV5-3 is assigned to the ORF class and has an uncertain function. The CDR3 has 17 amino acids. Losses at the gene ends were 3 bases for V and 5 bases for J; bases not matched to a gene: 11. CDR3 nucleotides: TGTGCCAGAAGCTGGCCCCGGGACAGGGGGCTGAGGACTGAAGCTTTCTTT. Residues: CARSWPRDRGLRTEAFF.

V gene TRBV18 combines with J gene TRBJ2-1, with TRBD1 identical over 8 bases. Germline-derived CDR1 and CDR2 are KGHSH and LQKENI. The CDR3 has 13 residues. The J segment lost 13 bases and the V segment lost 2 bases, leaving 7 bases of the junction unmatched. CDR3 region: CASSPADRGSQFF. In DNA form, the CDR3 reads TGTGCCAGCTCACCAGCCGACAGGGGCAGTCAGTTCTTC.

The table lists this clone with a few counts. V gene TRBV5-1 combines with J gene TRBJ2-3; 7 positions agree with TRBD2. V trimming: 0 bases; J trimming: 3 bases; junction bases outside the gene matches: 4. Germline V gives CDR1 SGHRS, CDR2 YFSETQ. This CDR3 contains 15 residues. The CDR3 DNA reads TGCGCCAGCAGCTTGGCCGGACTAGGGACAGATACGCAGTATTTT. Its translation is CASSLAGLGTDTQYF.

The CDR3 is CASSLRRVRLGEKLFF. The CDR3 DNA sequence: TGTGCCAGCAGCTTAAGGAGGGTCCGACTAGGTGAAAAACTGTTTTTT. V usage is TRBV7-8 and J usage is TRBJ1-4; no clear D. Trimming took 2 bases from V and 7 from J, leaving 17 bases between them. The CDR3 is made up of 16 amino acids. Germline-derived CDR1 and CDR2 are SGHVS and FQNEAQ.

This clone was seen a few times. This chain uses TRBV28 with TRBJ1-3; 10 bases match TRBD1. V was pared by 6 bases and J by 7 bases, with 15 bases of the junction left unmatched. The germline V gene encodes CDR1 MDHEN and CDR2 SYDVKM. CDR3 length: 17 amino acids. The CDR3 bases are TGTGCCAGCAGGGGCGGGGGACAGGGGACGAGGGGGAACACCATATATTTT. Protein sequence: CASRGGGQGTRGNTIYF.

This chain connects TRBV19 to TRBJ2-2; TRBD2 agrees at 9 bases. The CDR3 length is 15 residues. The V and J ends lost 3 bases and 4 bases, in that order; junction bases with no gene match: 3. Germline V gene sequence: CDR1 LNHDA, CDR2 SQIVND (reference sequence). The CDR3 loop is CASSILAGSTGELFF. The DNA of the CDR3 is TGTGCCAGTAGTATTCTAGCGGGGAGCACCGGGGAGCTGTTTTTT.

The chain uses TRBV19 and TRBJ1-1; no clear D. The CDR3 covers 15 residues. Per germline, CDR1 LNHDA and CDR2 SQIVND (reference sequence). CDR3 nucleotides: TGTGCATCCTCAATAATGGCAGGATCGAACACTGAAGCTTTCTTT. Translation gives CASSIMAGSNTEAFF.

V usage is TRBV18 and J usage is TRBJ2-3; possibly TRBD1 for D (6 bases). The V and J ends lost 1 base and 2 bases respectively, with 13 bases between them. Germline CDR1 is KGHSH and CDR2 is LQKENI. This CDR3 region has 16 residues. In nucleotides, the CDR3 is TGTGCCAGCTCACCACAGGGCAGGGGAGTCACAGATACGCAGTATTTT. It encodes CASSPQGRGVTDTQYF.

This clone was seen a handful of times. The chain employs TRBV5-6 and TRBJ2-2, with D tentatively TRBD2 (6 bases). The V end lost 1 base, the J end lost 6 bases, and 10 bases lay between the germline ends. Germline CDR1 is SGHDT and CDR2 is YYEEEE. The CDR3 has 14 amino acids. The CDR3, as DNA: TGTGCCAGCAGCTTGCCGGCGGGGCCCGGGGAGCTGTTTTTT. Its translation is CASSLPAGPGELFF.

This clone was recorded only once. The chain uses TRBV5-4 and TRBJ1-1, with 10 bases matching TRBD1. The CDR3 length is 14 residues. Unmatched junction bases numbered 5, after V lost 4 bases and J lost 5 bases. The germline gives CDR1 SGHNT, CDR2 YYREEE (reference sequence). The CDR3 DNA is TGTGCCAGCAGCGTTGGACAGGGGGAGACTGAAGCTTTCTTT. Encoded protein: CASSVGQGETEAFF.

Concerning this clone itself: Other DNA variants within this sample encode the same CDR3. The CDR3 reads CASSQGLAVSSYNEQFF. CDR3 DNA sequence: TGTGCCAGCAGCCAAGGACTAGCCGTAAGCTCCTACAATGAGCAGTTCTTC. This chain joins TRBV7-8 and TRBJ2-1, with 8 bases fitting TRBD2. Trimming at V came to 5 bases and at J to 0 bases, leaving 9 bases not matched to a gene. CDR1 is SGHVS, CDR2 FQNEAQ, per germline. The CDR3 is 17 amino acids.

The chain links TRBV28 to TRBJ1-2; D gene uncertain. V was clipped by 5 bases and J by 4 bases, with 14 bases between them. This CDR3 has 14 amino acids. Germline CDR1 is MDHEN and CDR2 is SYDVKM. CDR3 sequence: CASSNSDTLYGYTF. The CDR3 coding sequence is TGTGCCAGCAGTAACAGTGACACCCTCTATGGCTACACCTTC.

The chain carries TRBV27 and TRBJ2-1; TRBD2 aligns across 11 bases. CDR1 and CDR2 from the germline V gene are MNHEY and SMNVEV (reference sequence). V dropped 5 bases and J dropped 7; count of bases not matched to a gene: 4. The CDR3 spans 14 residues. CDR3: CASSVLAGANEQFF. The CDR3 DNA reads TGTGCCAGCAGTGTACTAGCGGGGGCAAATGAGCAGTTCTTC.

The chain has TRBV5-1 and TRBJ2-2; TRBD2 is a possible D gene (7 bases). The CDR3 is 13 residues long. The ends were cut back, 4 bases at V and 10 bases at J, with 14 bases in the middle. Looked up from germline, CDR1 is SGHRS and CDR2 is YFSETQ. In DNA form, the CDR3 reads TGCGCCAGCAGCCCGCGGGGGCACGAGGAGCTGTTTTTT. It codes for CASSPRGHEELFF.

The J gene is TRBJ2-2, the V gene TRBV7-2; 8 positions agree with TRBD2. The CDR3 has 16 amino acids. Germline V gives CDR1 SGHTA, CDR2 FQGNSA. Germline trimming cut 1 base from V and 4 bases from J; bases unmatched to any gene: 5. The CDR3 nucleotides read TGTGCCAGCAGCTTAGTTGTAGCGGGGACCACCGGGGAGCTGTTTTTT. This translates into CASSLVVAGTTGELFF.

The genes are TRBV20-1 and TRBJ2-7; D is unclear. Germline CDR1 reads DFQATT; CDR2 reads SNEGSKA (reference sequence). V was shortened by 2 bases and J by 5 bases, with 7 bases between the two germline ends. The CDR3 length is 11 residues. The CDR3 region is CSARRSNEQYF. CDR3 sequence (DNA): TGCAGTGCTAGACGGAGCAACGAGCAGTACTTC.